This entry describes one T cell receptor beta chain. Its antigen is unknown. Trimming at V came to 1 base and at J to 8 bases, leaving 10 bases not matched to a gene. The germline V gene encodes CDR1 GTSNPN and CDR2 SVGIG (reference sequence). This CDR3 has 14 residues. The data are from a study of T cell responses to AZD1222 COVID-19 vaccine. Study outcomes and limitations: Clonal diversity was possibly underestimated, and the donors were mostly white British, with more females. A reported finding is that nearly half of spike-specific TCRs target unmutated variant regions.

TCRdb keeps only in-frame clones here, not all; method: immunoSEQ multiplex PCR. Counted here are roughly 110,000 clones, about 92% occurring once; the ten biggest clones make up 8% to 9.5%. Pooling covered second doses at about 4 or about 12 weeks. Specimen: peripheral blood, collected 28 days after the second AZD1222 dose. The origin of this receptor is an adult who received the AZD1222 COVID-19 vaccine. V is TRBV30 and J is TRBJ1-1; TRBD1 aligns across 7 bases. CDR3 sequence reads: CAWSGWGDRAEAFF. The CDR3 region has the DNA TGTGCCTGGAGTGGATGGGGAGACAGGGCCGAAGCTTTCTTT.